What follows is one T cell receptor beta chain and its context. These data come from a study of cytomegalovirus exposure and HLA in healthy donors. It was with 60 Vbeta and 13 Jbeta primers that the PCR ran. Sequenced by immunoSEQ multiplex PCR; TCRdb stores in-frame clones only, minus some. The repertoire holds fewer than 200,000 clones, about four fifths seen once, with 0.75% to 0.9% in the top ten. V gave up 3 bases and J gave up 4 bases, with 17 bases separating them. Germline CDR1 and CDR2: SEHNR and FQNEAQ (reference sequence). The length of the CDR3 is 16 residues. This sequence joins TRBV7-9 and TRBJ2-3; unclear D gene. The sample was PBMCs. The source is a woman in her late teens or twenties in good health and CMV-seronegative. The CDR3 nucleotides read TGTGCCAGCAGCTTGATCGGCCCGAATAGCCCAGATACGCAGTATTTT. Amino acids: CASSLIGPNSPDTQYF. The entire variable domain, with the rest obtained from reference TRBV7-9 and TRBJ2-3, is as follows: DTGVSQNPRHKITKRGQNVTFRCDPISEHNRLYWYRQTLGQGPEFLTYFQNEAQLEKSRLLSDRFSAERPKGSFSTLEIQRTEQGDSAMYLCASSLIGPNSPDTQYFGPGTRLTVL.